In this sample, the clone carrying this T cell receptor beta chain turned up a few times. Antigen specificity is unknown. The sample comes from a study of T-cell memory formation after mild COVID-19. Study conclusions and caveats: CD4/CD8 balance held among clones contracting day 15 to 85, and later expanders leaned CD4+. Contracting CD4+ clones lay largely in CM and EM, with CD8+ ones residing in EMRA.

From the 5' RACE reads, TCRdb called clonotypes with MiXCR, one entry per CDR3 protein. Seen here are hundreds of thousands of distinct CDR3 sequences, about 20% observed once, and the top ten hold 7.5% to 9.5%. Sequencing used PBMCs or a T cell subset sorted from them (not recorded which). This clonotype originated in an adult woman who had mild COVID-19 (a few samples of this study predate the infection). Cell type and time point are not known.

The CDR3 bases are TGTGCCAGCAGTCAATACAGCTCCCCCACAGATACGCAGTATTTT. Translation gives CASSQYSSPTDTQYF. J is TRBJ2-3 and V is TRBV2; D not certain. Germline V gene sequence: CDR1 SNHLY, CDR2 FYNNEI. CDR3 length equals 15 residues. With 5 bases removed from V and 2 bases from J, the gap between germline ends came to 14 bases.